The 31 T cell receptor beta chains below come from one sample, sequenced in a study of CXCR3-negative and CXCR3-positive naive CD8 T cells. The study, taken as a whole, reports: TRB CDR3 hydrophobicity was greater in CXCR3-positive naive cells than in CXCR3-negative naive cells.

These receptors are not linked to any known antigen. UMI-labeled 5' RACE TRB cDNA libraries were prepared from the cells. TCRdb reprocessed the 5' RACE reads, with one entry per CDR3 protein and no DNA. This sample's table reports about 120,000 distinct CDR3 sequences. Sequencing used naive CXCR3+ CD8+ T cells from blood. Indicated subset: CD45RO-CCR7+CD27+CD95- naive CD8+ T cells expressing CXCR3 (TNR3+). The receptors derive from a human donor in good health. Some clones in this sample may be carry-over from other donors' samples.

The chain has TRBV19 and TRBJ1-2; the TCRdb D gene call, TRBD1, has no DNA to confirm it. The CDR3 runs to 15 residues. Germline CDR1 LNHDA, CDR2 SQIVND (reference sequence). CDR3 protein: CASSLQGSDNYGYTF.

This chain's CDR3 is CASSVLGGGLLDEQFF. The rearrangement joins TRBV7-6 to TRBJ2-1; the D gene TCRdb calls, TRBD1, cannot be checked with no DNA. There are 16 residues in the CDR3. Germline CDR1 SGHVS, CDR2 FNYEAQ.

This sequence joins TRBV5-5 and TRBJ2-3; TCRdb returns TRBD1, unconfirmable since there is no DNA. The CDR3 length is 15 residues. CDR1 and CDR2 (germline): SGHKS, YYEKEE (reference sequence). The CDR3 here is CASSLGTTDTDTQYF.

The chain has TRBV13 and TRBJ1-5; as DNA is missing, the TRBD1 call by TCRdb cannot be tested. CDR3 length: 15 amino acids. CDR1 and CDR2 from the germline V gene are PRHDT and FYEKMQ (reference sequence). CDR3 sequence: CASSSTGDSNQPQHF.

V and J are TRBV28 and TRBJ2-1; TCRdb indicates TRBD2, and absent DNA this call remains unverified. Germline lookup yields CDR1 MDHEN and CDR2 SYDVKM. CDR3 length: 15 residues. The CDR3: CASRPRDSGYNEQFF.

The genes are TRBV11-3 and TRBJ2-3; the D call from TCRdb, TRBD1, cannot be confirmed without DNA. The CDR3 extends over 15 amino acids. CDR1 is SGHNT and CDR2 is YENEEA in the germline V gene. The CDR3 here is CASSPRTGGEDTQYF.

This sequence joins TRBV4-1 and TRBJ2-5. Germline V gene lookup returns CDR1 MGHRA and CDR2 YSYEKL. The CDR3 is 15 amino acids. The CDR3 here is CASSQGDLGQETQYF.

This chain links TRBV7-2 with TRBJ2-7; TCRdb lists TRBD2, though no DNA is available to test this call. From germline, CDR1 is SGHTA and CDR2 FQGNSA. This CDR3 spans 14 amino acids. The CDR3 sequence: CASSLGVAGGEQYF.

The chain joins TRBV12-3 or TRBV12-4 to TRBJ1-2. The CDR3 is 15 residues long. CDR3 loop: CASSPVSVASYGYTF.

The J gene is TRBJ1-2, the V gene TRBV6-2 or TRBV6-3; TCRdb's D call, TRBD1, is unchecked because there is no DNA. The CDR3 runs to 16 residues. Germline V gene lookup returns CDR1 MNHEY and CDR2 SVGEGT. The CDR3 reads CASRREHRGSVYGYTF.

The CDR3 sequence: CASSQVGLAGGLTDTQYF. The genes are TRBV4-1 and TRBJ2-3; TCRdb names TRBD2, which stays unverified in the absence of DNA. Germline V gene lookup returns CDR1 MGHRA and CDR2 YSYEKL. The CDR3 length is 18 residues.

The CDR3 loop is CASTDGTRNEQFF. This chain links TRBV12-3 or TRBV12-4 with TRBJ2-1; checking the TCRdb D call of TRBD1 is not possible without DNA. CDR3 length: 13 residues.

V and J are TRBV29-1 and TRBJ2-7; as DNA is missing, the TRBD1 call by TCRdb cannot be tested. CDR1 and CDR2 from the germline V gene are SQVTM and ANQGSEA. CDR3 length: 13 amino acids. CDR3: CSVVWDRGYEQYF.

The chain combines TRBV28 with TRBJ2-7; lacking DNA, the TRBD1 call made by TCRdb goes unchecked. The germline CDR1 and CDR2 sequences are MDHEN and SYDVKM. The CDR3 covers 15 residues. The CDR3 reads CASSRYRGQPYEQYF. Supplemented by reference TRBV28 and TRBJ2-7, the full variable domain reads DVKVTQSSRYLVKRTGEKVFLECVQDMDHENMFWYRQDPGLGLRLIYFSYDVKMKEKGDIPEGYSVSREKKERFSLILESASTNQTSMYLCASSRYRGQPYEQYFGPGTRLTVT.

This chain joins TRBV27 and TRBJ1-5; absent DNA, TCRdb's TRBD1 call cannot be checked. Germline V gives CDR1 MNHEY, CDR2 SMNVEV (reference sequence). There are 14 residues in the CDR3. This CDR3 reads CASSPGQPNQPQHF.

The rearrangement joins TRBV4-1 to TRBJ1-4. Per the germline V gene, CDR1 is MGHRA and CDR2 is YSYEKL. The CDR3 has 15 residues. The CDR3 is CASSLFFATNEKLFF.

V gene TRBV28 combines with J gene TRBJ2-7; TCRdb indicates TRBD1, and absent DNA this call remains unverified. The germline CDR1 and CDR2 sequences are MDHEN and SYDVKM. The CDR3 is made up of 15 amino acids. CDR3 residues: CASSPPGFSFYEQYF. The whole variable domain, filled in from reference TRBV28 and TRBJ2-7, reads DVKVTQSSRYLVKRTGEKVFLECVQDMDHENMFWYRQDPGLGLRLIYFSYDVKMKEKGDIPEGYSVSREKKERFSLILESASTNQTSMYLCASSPPGFSFYEQYFGPGTRLTVT.

The J gene is TRBJ1-2, the V gene TRBV19. Germline V gene data show CDR1 as LNHDA and CDR2 as SQIVND (reference sequence). The CDR3 spans 15 residues. CDR3 protein: CASEPGALAGDGYTF. Filled out from reference TRBV19 and TRBJ1-2, the complete variable domain reads DGGITQSPKYLFRKEGQNVTLSCEQNLNHDAMYWYRQDPGQGLRLIYYSQIVNDFQKGDIAEGYSVSREKKESFPLTVTSAQKNPTAFYLCASEPGALAGDGYTFGSGTRLTVV.

V and J are TRBV7-9 and TRBJ2-7; TCRdb's D call of TRBD1 is untestable without DNA. This CDR3 region has 14 residues. CDR1 and CDR2 (germline): SEHNR, FQNEAQ (reference sequence). The CDR3 sequence: CASSLSGDPYEQYF.

The V call is TRBV7-9, the J call TRBJ1-1. Germline V gives CDR1 SEHNR, CDR2 FQNEAQ (reference sequence). The CDR3 spans 13 residues. The chain's CDR3 is CASSFEPGIEAFF.

The chain joins TRBV28 to TRBJ2-1; TCRdb picks TRBD2, but there is no DNA to check that call. The CDR3 is 20 amino acids. Germline V CDR1 and CDR2: MDHEN, SYDVKM. Here the CDR3 reads CASSSLIYTSGSQSYNEQFF.

The chain joins TRBV20-1 to TRBJ1-1. Per germline, CDR1 DFQATT and CDR2 SNEGSKA (reference sequence). The CDR3 spans 12 residues. The CDR3 here is CSASLGDTEAFF.

This rearrangement joins TRBV3-1 to TRBJ2-7; there is no DNA to check the TCRdb D call of TRBD2. The CDR3 covers 15 residues. The germline gives CDR1 LGHDT, CDR2 YNNKEL (reference sequence). The CDR3 is CASSHKGALGYEQYF.

The rearrangement links TRBV7-8 to TRBJ1-1; TCRdb gives TRBD1 as the D gene, but with no DNA this cannot be confirmed. This CDR3 is 15 amino acids long. The germline CDR1 and CDR2 sequences are SGHVS and FQNEAQ. CDR3 in amino acids: CASSLSKGMNTEAFF.

The chain links TRBV11-2 to TRBJ2-5; TCRdb's D gene call, TRBD2, goes unchecked for lack of DNA. The CDR3 length is 15 residues. CDR1 is SGHAT and CDR2 is FQNNGV in the germline V gene. CDR3 amino acids: CASSLIGGPQETQYF.

V is TRBV5-6 and J is TRBJ2-1; TCRdb's D call of TRBD2 is untestable without DNA. Germline loops: CDR1 SGHDT, CDR2 YYEEEE. The CDR3 runs 16 residues. CDR3 amino acids: CASNLPGLDSYNEQFF. Full variable domain (remainder filled in from reference TRBV5-6 and TRBJ2-1): DAGVTQSPTHLIKTRGQQVTLRCSPKSGHDTVSWYQQALGQGPQFIFQYYEEEERQRGNFPDRFSGHQFPNYSSELNVNALLLGDSALYLCASNLPGLDSYNEQFFGPGTRLTVL.

The V and J genes are TRBV29-1 and TRBJ2-7. The CDR3 is made up of 12 amino acids. From germline, CDR1 is SQVTM and CDR2 ANQGSEA. The CDR3 sequence: CSVEVSSYEQYF.

This chain's CDR3 is CASSLAAGVLYEQYF. The V call is TRBV11-2, the J call TRBJ2-7. This CDR3 has 15 amino acids. Germline V gene data show CDR1 as SGHAT and CDR2 as FQNNGV.

The chain links TRBV4-2 to TRBJ2-1; without DNA, the TCRdb call of TRBD2 cannot be checked. This CDR3 comprises 17 residues. Per germline, CDR1 LGHNA and CDR2 YNFKEQ. The CDR3 sequence is CASSQITSGGAPHEQFF.

This chain uses TRBV9 with TRBJ1-2. The CDR3 contains 13 residues. Germline V gene data show CDR1 as SGDLS and CDR2 as YYNGEE. The CDR3 loop reads CASSVLDHYGYTF.

The V and J genes are TRBV7-9 and TRBJ2-1; TCRdb gives TRBD1 as the D gene, but with no DNA this cannot be confirmed. Germline V gene lookup returns CDR1 SEHNR and CDR2 FQNEAQ (reference sequence). CDR3 length: 14 amino acids. The CDR3 loop is CASSLGMGVDEQFF.